The entry below describes one T cell receptor (beta chain). The repertoire was sequenced with immunoSEQ multiplex PCR; TCRdb's copy has only in-frame clones and lacks some. The data show about 59,000 clones, more than 95% seen once. This sample stems from a study of technical replicates of blood from a few donors. The sample was T cells isolated from PBMCs. The receptor comes from a human donor in good health.

The CDR3 DNA reads as TGTGCCAGCTCACCGGGCCTTCGGAGGGACGAGCAGTACTTC. Translating it yields CASSPGLRRDEQYF. The rearrangement uses TRBV18 and TRBJ2-7, with D perhaps matching TRBD2 (6 bases). Germline V gene sequence: CDR1 KGHSH, CDR2 LQKENI. The CDR3 totals 14 residues. V lost 3 bases, J lost 5 bases, and 14 bases lay in between.